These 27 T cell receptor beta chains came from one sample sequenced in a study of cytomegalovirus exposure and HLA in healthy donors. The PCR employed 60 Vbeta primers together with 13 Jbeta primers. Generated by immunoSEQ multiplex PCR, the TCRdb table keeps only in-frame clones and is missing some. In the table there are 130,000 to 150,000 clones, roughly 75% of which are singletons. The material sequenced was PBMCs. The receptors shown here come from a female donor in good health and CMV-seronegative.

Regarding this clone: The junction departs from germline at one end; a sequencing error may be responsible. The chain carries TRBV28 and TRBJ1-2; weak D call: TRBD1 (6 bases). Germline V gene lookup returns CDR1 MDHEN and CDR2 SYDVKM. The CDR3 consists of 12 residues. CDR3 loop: CASSFGPGGYPF. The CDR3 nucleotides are TGTGCCAGCAGTTTCGGACCGGGGGGCTACCCCTTC.

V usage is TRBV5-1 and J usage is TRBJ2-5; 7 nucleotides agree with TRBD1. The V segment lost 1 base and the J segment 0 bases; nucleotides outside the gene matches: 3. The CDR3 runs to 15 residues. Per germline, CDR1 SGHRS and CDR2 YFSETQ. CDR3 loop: CASSLNRGDQETQYF. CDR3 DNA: TGCGCCAGCAGCTTGAACAGGGGAGACCAAGAGACCCAGTACTTC. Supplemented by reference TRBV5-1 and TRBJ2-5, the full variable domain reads KAGVTQTPRYLIKTRGQQVTLSCSPISGHRSVSWYQQTPGQGLQFLFEYFSETQRNKGNFPGRFSGRQFSNSRSEMNVSTLELGDSALYLCASSLNRGDQETQYFGPGTRLLVL.

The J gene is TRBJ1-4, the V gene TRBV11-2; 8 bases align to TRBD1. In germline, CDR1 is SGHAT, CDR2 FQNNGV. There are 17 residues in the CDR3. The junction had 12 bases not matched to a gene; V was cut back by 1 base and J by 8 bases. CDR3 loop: CASSLGTGSAGREKLFF. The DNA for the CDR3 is TGTGCCAGCAGCTTAGGGACAGGGTCCGCGGGGAGGGAAAAACTGTTTTTT.

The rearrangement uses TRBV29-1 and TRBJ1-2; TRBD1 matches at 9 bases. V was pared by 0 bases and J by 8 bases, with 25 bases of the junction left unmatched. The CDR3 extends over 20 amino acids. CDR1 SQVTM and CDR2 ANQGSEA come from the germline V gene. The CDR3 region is CSVEEYGRATDRGWEAGYTF. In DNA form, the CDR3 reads TGCAGCGTTGAAGAATATGGCCGAGCCACGGACAGGGGTTGGGAGGCGGGCTACACCTTC. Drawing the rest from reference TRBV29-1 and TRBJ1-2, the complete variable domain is SAVISQKPSRDICQRGTSLTIQCQVDSQVTMMFWYRQQPGQSLTLIATANQGSEATYESGFVIDKFPISRPNLTFSTLTVSNMSPEDSSIYLCSVEEYGRATDRGWEAGYTFGSGTRLTVV.

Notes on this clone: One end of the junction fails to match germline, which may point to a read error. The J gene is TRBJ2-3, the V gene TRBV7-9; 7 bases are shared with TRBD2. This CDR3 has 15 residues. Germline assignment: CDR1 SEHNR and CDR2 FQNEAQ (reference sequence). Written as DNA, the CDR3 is TGTTCCAGCAGCCAACCTACTAGCGACACAGATACGCAGTATTTT. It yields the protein CSSSQPTSDTDTQYF.

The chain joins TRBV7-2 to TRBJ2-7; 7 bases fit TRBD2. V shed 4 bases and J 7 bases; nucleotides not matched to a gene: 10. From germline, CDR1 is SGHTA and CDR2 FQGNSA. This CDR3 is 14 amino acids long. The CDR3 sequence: CASSYPGGVEEQYF. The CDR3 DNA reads TGTGCCAGCAGCTACCCGGGGGGAGTGGAAGAGCAGTACTTC.

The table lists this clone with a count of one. CDR3 residues: CASSGRRTSGNTIYF. Here the CDR3 DNA reads TGTGCCAGCAGCGGCCGCCGAACCTCTGGAAACACCATATATTTT. V gene TRBV7-8 combines with J gene TRBJ1-3, with D unclear. This CDR3 contains 15 residues. In germline, CDR1 is SGHVS, CDR2 FQNEAQ. Trimming removed 5 bases from V and 0 bases from J, with 11 bases in between.

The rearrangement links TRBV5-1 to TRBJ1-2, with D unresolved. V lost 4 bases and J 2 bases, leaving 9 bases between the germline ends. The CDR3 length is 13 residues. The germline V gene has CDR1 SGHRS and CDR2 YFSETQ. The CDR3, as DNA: TGCGCCAGCAGCCCGGAGGGAAACTATGGCTACACCTTC. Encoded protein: CASSPEGNYGYTF.

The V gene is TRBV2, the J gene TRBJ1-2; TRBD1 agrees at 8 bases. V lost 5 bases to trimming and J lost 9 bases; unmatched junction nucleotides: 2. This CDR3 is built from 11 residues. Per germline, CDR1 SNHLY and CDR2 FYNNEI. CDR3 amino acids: CASSRDRSYTF. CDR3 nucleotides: TGTGCCAGCAGTCGGGACAGGAGCTACACCTTC.

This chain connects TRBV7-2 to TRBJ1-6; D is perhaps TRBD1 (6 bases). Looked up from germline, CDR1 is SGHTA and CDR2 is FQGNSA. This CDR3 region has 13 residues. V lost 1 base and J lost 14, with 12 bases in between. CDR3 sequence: CASSLDRAVSLHF. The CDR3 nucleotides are TGTGCCAGCAGCTTAGACAGGGCGGTGTCCCTCCACTTT.

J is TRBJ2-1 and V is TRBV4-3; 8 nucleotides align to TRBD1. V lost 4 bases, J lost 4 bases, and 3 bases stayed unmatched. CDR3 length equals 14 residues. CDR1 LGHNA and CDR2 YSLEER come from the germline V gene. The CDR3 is CASSLGQGYNEQFF. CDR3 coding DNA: TGCGCCAGCAGCCTCGGACAGGGTTACAATGAGCAGTTCTTC.

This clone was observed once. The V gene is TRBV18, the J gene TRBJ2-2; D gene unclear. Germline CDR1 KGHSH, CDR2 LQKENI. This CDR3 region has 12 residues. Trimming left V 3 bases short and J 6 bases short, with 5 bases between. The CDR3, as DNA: TGTGCCAGCTCACCCAGTCCCGGGGAGCTGTTTTTT. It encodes CASSPSPGELFF.

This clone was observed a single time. CDR3: CASSLPVAGVGTGELFF. The CDR3 DNA follows: TGTGCCAGCAGCCTCCCGGTAGCGGGAGTTGGTACCGGGGAGCTGTTTTTT. This chain links TRBV5-4 with TRBJ2-2; TRBD2 matches at 9 bases. From germline, CDR1 is SGHNT and CDR2 YYREEE (reference sequence). The trim removed 4 bases at V and 5 bases at J, leaving 12 bases unmatched. The CDR3 sequence is 17 residues long. The variable domain in full, completed from reference TRBV5-4 and TRBJ2-2, reads ETGVTQSPTHLIKTRGQQVTLRCSSQSGHNTVSWYQQALGQGPQFIFQYYREEENGRGNFPPRFSGLQFPNYSSELNVNALELDDSALYLCASSLPVAGVGTGELFFGEGSRLTVL.

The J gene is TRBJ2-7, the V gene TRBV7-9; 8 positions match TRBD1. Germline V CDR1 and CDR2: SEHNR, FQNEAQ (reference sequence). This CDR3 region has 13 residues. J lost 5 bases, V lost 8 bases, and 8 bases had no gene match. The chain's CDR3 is CASVRTGTNEQYF. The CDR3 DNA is TGTGCCAGCGTACGGACAGGGACCAACGAGCAGTACTTC.

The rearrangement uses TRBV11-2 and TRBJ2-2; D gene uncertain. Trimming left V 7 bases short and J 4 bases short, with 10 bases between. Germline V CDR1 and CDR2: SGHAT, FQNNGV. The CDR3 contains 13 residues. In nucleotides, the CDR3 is TGTGCCAGCATCCAGTTGGCCACCGGGGAGCTGTTTTTT. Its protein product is CASIQLATGELFF.

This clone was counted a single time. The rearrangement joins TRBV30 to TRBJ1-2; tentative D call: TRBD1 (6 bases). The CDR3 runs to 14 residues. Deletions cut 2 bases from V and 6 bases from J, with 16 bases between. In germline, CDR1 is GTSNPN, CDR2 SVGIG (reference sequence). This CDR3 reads CAWSPLQGKDGYTF. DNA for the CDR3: TGTGCCTGGAGTCCCTTACAGGGAAAAGATGGCTACACCTTC.

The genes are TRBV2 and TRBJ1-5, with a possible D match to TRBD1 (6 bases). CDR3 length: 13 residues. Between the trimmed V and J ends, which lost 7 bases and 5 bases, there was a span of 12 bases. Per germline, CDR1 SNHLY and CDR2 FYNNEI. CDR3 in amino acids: CASTTGFYQPQHF. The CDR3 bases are TGTGCCAGCACTACAGGGTTTTATCAGCCCCAGCATTTT.

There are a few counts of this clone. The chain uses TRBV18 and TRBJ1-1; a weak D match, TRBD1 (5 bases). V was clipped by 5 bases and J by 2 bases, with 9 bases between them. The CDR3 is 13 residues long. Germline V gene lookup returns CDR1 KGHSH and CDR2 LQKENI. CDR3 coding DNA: TGTGCCAGCTCAAGAACAGGAAACACTGAAGCTTTCTTT. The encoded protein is CASSRTGNTEAFF.

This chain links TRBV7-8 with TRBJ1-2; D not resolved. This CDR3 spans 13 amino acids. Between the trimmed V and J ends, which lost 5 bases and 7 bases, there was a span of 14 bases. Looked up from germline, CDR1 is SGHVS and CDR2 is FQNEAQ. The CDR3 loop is CASSADFPSGYTF. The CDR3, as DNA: TGTGCCAGCAGCGCGGACTTTCCCAGTGGCTACACCTTC.

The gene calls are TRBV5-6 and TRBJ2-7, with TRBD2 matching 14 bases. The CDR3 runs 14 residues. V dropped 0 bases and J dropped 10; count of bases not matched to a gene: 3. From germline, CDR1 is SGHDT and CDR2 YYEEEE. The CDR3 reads CASSLGLAGGPQYF. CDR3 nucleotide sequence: TGTGCCAGCAGCTTGGGACTAGCGGGGGGGCCACAGTACTTC.

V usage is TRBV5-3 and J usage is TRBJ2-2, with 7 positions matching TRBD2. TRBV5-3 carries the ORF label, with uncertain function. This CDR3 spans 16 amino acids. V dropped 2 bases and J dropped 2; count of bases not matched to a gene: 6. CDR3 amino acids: CARSFPLAVNTGELFF. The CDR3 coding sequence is TGTGCCAGAAGCTTTCCCCTAGCGGTTAACACCGGGGAGCTGTTTTTT.

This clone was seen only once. The CDR3 loop reads CASSVGTGYYGYTF. The CDR3 nucleotides are TGTGCCAGCAGCGTAGGTACAGGGTACTATGGCTACACCTTC. The rearrangement links TRBV9 to TRBJ1-2; D perhaps matches TRBD1 (6 bases). The germline gives CDR1 SGDLS, CDR2 YYNGEE. The CDR3 extends over 14 amino acids. Trimming removed 0 bases from V and 3 bases from J, with 9 bases in between. Complete variable domain (other parts from reference TRBV9 and TRBJ1-2): DSGVTQTPKHLITATGQRVTLRCSPRSGDLSVYWYQQSLDQGLQFLIQYYNGEERAKGNILERFSAQQFPDLHSELNLSSLELGDSALYFCASSVGTGYYGYTFGSGTRLTVV.

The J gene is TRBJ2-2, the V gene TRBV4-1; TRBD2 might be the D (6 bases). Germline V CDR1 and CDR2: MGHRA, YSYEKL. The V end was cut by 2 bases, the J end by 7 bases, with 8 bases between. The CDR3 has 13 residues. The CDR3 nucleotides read TGCGCCAGCAGCCAACAGGGAGGCGGGGAGCTGTTTTTT. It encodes CASSQQGGGELFF.

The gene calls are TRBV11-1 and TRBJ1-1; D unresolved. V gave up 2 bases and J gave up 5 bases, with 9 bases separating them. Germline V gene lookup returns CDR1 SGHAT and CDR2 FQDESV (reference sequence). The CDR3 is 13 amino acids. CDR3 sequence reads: CASSLRFRTEAFF. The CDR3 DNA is TGTGCCAGCAGCTTACGGTTCAGGACTGAAGCTTTCTTT.

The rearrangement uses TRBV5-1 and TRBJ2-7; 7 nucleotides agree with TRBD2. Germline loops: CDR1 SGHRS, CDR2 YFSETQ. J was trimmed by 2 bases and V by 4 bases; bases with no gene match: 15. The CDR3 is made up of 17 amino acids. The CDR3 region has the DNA TGCGCCAGCAGCCCTCGCGTGAGAGCGGGAAGACCCTACGAGCAGTACTTC. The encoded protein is CASSPRVRAGRPYEQYF.

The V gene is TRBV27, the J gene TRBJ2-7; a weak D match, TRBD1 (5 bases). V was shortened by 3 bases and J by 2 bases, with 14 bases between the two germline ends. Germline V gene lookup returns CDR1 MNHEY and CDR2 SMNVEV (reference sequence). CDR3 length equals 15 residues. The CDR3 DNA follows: TGTGCCAGCAGTTTTGTGTCTGGGGCCACCTACGAGCAGTACTTC. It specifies CASSFVSGATYEQYF.

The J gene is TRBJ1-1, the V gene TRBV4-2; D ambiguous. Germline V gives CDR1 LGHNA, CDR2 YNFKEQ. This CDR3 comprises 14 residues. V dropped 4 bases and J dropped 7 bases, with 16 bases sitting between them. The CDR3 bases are TGTGCCAGCAGCCTAGGTAGCGGGGTAAGTGAAGCTTTCTTT. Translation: CASSLGSGVSEAFF.